This T cell receptor (beta chain) came from a study of cytomegalovirus exposure and HLA in healthy donors. Use of 60 Vbeta and 13 Jbeta primers characterized the PCR. Only in-frame clones appear in the TCRdb table, and some are missing; sequencing was by immunoSEQ multiplex PCR. The table has 150,000 to 200,000 clones, roughly 76% seen once. Unrecorded immune exposure was likely among donors, who were nominally healthy when sampled. Findings of the study overall: DRB1 showed the most TCR associations and HLA-C the fewest in a later analysis, as rates varied by HLA locus. The only immune exposure information that was available was CMV serostatus.

In regard to this clone: What it recognizes is unknown.

The TCR comes from a woman between 50 and 59 years old in good health and CMV-seronegative. Sequenced sample: PBMCs.

DNA for the CDR3: TGTGCCAGCAGTCCTAGAAGCCTTAATTCACCCCTCCACTTT. Protein: CASSPRSLNSPLHF. The rearrangement uses TRBV6-1 and TRBJ1-6; D ambiguous. V dropped 5 bases and J dropped 6 bases, with 11 bases sitting between them. CDR1 and CDR2 from the germline V gene are MNHNS and SASEGT. The CDR3 has 14 amino acids.